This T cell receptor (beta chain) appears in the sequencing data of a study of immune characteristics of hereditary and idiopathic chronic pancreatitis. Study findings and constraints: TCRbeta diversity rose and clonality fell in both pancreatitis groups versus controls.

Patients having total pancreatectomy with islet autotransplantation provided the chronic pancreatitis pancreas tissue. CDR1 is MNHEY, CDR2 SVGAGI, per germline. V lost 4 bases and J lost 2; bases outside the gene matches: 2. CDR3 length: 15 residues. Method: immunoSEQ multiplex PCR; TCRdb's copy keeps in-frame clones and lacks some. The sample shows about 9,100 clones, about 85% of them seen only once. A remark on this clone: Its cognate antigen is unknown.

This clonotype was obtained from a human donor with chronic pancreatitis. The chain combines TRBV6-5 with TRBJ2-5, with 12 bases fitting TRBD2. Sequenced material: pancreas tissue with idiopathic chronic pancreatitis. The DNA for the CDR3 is TGTGCCAGCAGTTCCGGGACTAGCGGGCAAGAGACCCAGTACTTC. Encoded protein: CASSSGTSGQETQYF.